This entry lists 25 T cell receptor beta chains sequenced from one sample in a study of T cells after posttransplantation cyclophosphamide. TCRdb's table, derived via immunoSEQ multiplex PCR, lists solely in-frame clones and lacks some. Here the sample spans approximately 22,000 clones, 86% being singletons. A marrow graft followed busulfan-fludarabine conditioning, with cyclophosphamide on days +3 and +4. The sample was PBMCs, taken after allogeneic stem cell transplant with posttransplant cyclophosphamide. These receptors were collected from a female patient aged 25-40 years who received an allogeneic stem cell transplant from an unrelated donor, was CMV-positive, and had no GVHD. Some T cells may be supplied by the graft donor.

The chain is built from TRBV7-2 and TRBJ2-3; D is possibly TRBD2 (7 bases). The V end was cut by 2 bases, the J end by 0 bases, with 18 bases between. The germline V gene has CDR1 SGHTA and CDR2 FQGNSA. CDR3 length: 18 amino acids. The CDR3 protein is CASSLFGIGGASTDTQYF. The CDR3 bases are TGTGCCAGCAGCTTATTCGGAATAGGGGGGGCTAGCACAGATACGCAGTATTTT.

The V and J genes are TRBV2 and TRBJ2-7, with unresolved D. Germline CDR1 SNHLY, CDR2 FYNNEI. The CDR3 covers 13 residues. V was shortened by 3 bases and J by 6 bases, with 12 bases between the two germline ends. The CDR3 reads CASSESLSIEQYF. In nucleotides, the CDR3 is TGTGCCAGCAGTGAGAGTCTCTCTATCGAGCAGTACTTC.

The CDR3 DNA follows: TGCGCCAGCAGCCCACTAGCGGGGGGCCAAGAGACCCAGTACTTC. Protein product: CASSPLAGGQETQYF. The chain is built from TRBV5-1 and TRBJ2-5; 12 bases are shared with TRBD2. From germline, CDR1 is SGHRS and CDR2 YFSETQ. The V gene end was trimmed by 4 bases and the J gene end by 1 base; junction bases not matched to a gene: 2. The CDR3 spans 15 residues.

The V and J genes are TRBV6-5 and TRBJ2-7, with D perhaps matching TRBD1 (6 bases). The germline gives CDR1 MNHEY, CDR2 SVGAGI. Trimming cost V 5 bases and J 0 bases, with 8 bases left between them. CDR3 size: 13 residues. CDR3 nucleotides: TGTGCCAGCAGTAGGACAGCCTCCTACGAGCAGTACTTC. Translation gives CASSRTASYEQYF.

This chain uses TRBV11-2 with TRBJ1-6, with 7 bases fitting TRBD1. CDR1 and CDR2 from the germline V gene are SGHAT and FQNNGV. Germline trimming cut 5 bases from V and 10 bases from J; bases unmatched to any gene: 14. The CDR3 consists of 16 residues. CDR3: CASSLQGRQEESPLHF. CDR3 coding DNA: TGTGCCAGCAGCCTACAGGGGCGGCAAGAGGAATCACCCCTCCACTTT.

V usage is TRBV6-5 and J usage is TRBJ1-5; TRBD1 is a possible D gene (6 bases). Germline values: CDR1 MNHEY, CDR2 SVGAGI. The V end lost 9 bases, the J end lost 5 bases, and 14 bases lay between the germline ends. This CDR3 has 13 amino acids. CDR3 nucleotides: TGTGCCAGTGATTGGGCAGGGGATCAGCCCCAGCATTTT. It codes for CASDWAGDQPQHF.

The gene calls are TRBV4-2 and TRBJ2-7; the match to TRBD2 covers 13 bases. Germline V CDR1 and CDR2: LGHNA, YNFKEQ. Unmatched junction bases numbered 3, after V lost 1 base and J lost 3 bases. The CDR3 totals 16 residues. The CDR3 spells CASSQAGTSGVYEQYF. CDR3 nucleotides: TGTGCCAGCAGCCAAGCTGGGACTAGCGGGGTCTACGAGCAGTACTTC.

This chain connects TRBV6-1 to TRBJ2-3, with D perhaps matching TRBD1 (5 bases). Germline values: CDR1 MNHNS, CDR2 SASEGT. This CDR3 has 13 amino acids. V lost 8 bases and J lost 1, with 10 bases in between. CDR3 nucleotide sequence: TGTGCCAGCCAACAGGACCGCACAGATACGCAGTATTTT. This translates into CASQQDRTDTQYF.

The chain has TRBV7-9 and TRBJ2-6; unclear D gene. CDR1 SEHNR and CDR2 FQNEAQ come from the germline V gene (reference sequence). The CDR3 is made up of 16 amino acids. Trimming stripped 2 bases from V and 0 bases from J, with 8 bases between. The CDR3 DNA reads TGTGCCAGCAGCTTACTATCCCTCTCTGGGGCCAACGTCCTGACTTTC. The encoded protein is CASSLLSLSGANVLTF.

The genes are TRBV28 and TRBJ2-1, with 10 nucleotides matching TRBD2. Germline V gives CDR1 MDHEN, CDR2 SYDVKM. The CDR3 contains 17 residues. J gave up 0 bases and V 4 bases, and 6 bases lay outside the gene matches. The CDR3, as DNA: TGTGCCAGCAGTTCCCATAGCGGGGGGAGCTCCTACAATGAGCAGTTCTTC. It yields the protein CASSSHSGGSSYNEQFF.

The chain combines TRBV7-2 with TRBJ2-5, with D uncertain. CDR3 length: 14 amino acids. The germline CDR1 and CDR2 sequences are SGHTA and FQGNSA. V lost 0 bases, J lost 3 bases, and 8 bases lay in between. The chain's CDR3 is CASSLAGGEETQYF. The CDR3 DNA follows: TGTGCCAGCAGCTTAGCCGGCGGAGAAGAGACCCAGTACTTC.

The rearrangement uses TRBV7-2 and TRBJ2-1, with D perhaps TRBD2 (6 bases). The germline V gene encodes CDR1 SGHTA and CDR2 FQGNSA. CDR3 length: 12 residues. Trimming pared 6 bases from V and 7 bases from J, leaving 10 bases between. The CDR3 reads CASRGGGNEQFF. CDR3 sequence (DNA): TGTGCCAGCAGGGGAGGAGGGAATGAGCAGTTCTTC.

The rearrangement joins TRBV28 to TRBJ2-7; 11 bases are shared with TRBD2. J was trimmed by 4 bases and V by 2 bases; bases with no gene match: 4. The CDR3 is made up of 15 amino acids. Germline values: CDR1 MDHEN, CDR2 SYDVKM. The chain's CDR3 is CASSLPSGGSYEQYF. The CDR3 coding sequence is TGTGCCAGCAGTTTACCTAGCGGGGGGTCGTACGAGCAGTACTTC.

The V and J genes are TRBV14 and TRBJ2-7; D not resolved. This CDR3 has 13 residues. With 6 bases removed from V and 6 bases from J, the gap between germline ends came to 15 bases. Germline V gene data show CDR1 as SGHDN and CDR2 as FVKESK. The CDR3 loop reads CASSPTPTGEQYF. The CDR3 nucleotides are TGTGCCAGCAGTCCGACCCCAACGGGCGAGCAGTACTTC.

The chain links TRBV9 to TRBJ1-4, with D unresolved. This CDR3 is 14 amino acids long. V lost 4 bases to trimming and J lost 7 bases, with 14 bases between them. Germline V CDR1 and CDR2: SGDLS, YYNGEE. The CDR3 reads CASSPLGAGEKLFF. CDR3 nucleotide sequence: TGTGCCAGCAGCCCCCTTGGTGCGGGTGAAAAACTGTTTTTT.

V gene TRBV29-1 combines with J gene TRBJ1-2; 10 bases map to TRBD1. V gave up 2 bases and J gave up 8 bases; unmatched junction bases: 5. CDR1 and CDR2 from the germline V gene are SQVTM and ANQGSEA. CDR3 length equals 13 residues. The CDR3 protein is CSVESGTGVGYTF. For the CDR3, the DNA is TGCAGCGTTGAATCTGGGACAGGGGTAGGCTACACCTTC. Supplemented by reference TRBV29-1 and TRBJ1-2, the full variable domain reads SAVISQKPSRDICQRGTSLTIQCQVDSQVTMMFWYRQQPGQSLTLIATANQGSEATYESGFVIDKFPISRPNLTFSTLTVSNMSPEDSSIYLCSVESGTGVGYTFGSGTRLTVV.

This sequence joins TRBV18 and TRBJ2-7; D possibly corresponds to TRBD2 (5 bases). This CDR3 is built from 13 residues. V lost 1 base and J 11 bases, leaving 15 bases between the germline ends. Germline values: CDR1 KGHSH, CDR2 LQKENI. CDR3 bases: TGTGCCAGCTCACCACAGCAGGCCTCCGGGGAGTACTTC. Amino acid sequence: CASSPQQASGEYF.

The rearrangement uses TRBV11-3 and TRBJ2-1, with TRBD2 identical over 13 bases. Germline-derived CDR1 and CDR2 are SGHNT and YENEEA. With 5 bases clipped from V and 8 bases from J, the junction kept 12 bases outside the gene matches. The CDR3 is 17 amino acids. This CDR3 is CASSITSGGGWAHEQFF. In nucleotides, the CDR3 is TGTGCCAGCAGCATCACTAGCGGGGGGGGCTGGGCCCATGAGCAGTTCTTC.

This sequence joins TRBV5-6 and TRBJ2-7, with 8 positions matching TRBD1. The CDR3 is 12 amino acids. The V gene end was trimmed by 4 bases and the J gene end by 9 bases; junction bases not matched to a gene: 6. Germline V gene sequence: CDR1 SGHDT, CDR2 YYEEEE. The DNA for the CDR3 is TGTGCCAGCAGCCTCGCAGGGGGCAGGCAGTACTTC. Translating it yields CASSLAGGRQYF. The full variable domain, its missing parts supplied by reference TRBV5-6 and TRBJ2-7, is DAGVTQSPTHLIKTRGQQVTLRCSPKSGHDTVSWYQQALGQGPQFIFQYYEEEERQRGNFPDRFSGHQFPNYSSELNVNALLLGDSALYLCASSLAGGRQYFGPGTRLTVT.

This sequence joins TRBV9 and TRBJ1-3; 8 bases map to TRBD1. CDR1 is SGDLS, CDR2 YYNGEE, per germline. CDR3 length: 14 amino acids. The junction had 2 bases not matched to a gene; V was cut back by 3 bases and J by 3 bases. The CDR3 nucleotides read TGTGCCAGCAGCGGGACAGGGTTTGGAAACACCATATATTTT. This translates into CASSGTGFGNTIYF.

The rearrangement uses TRBV2 and TRBJ2-7, with 10 nucleotides matching TRBD1. Germline CDR1 and CDR2: SNHLY and FYNNEI. This CDR3 region has 14 residues. V trimming: 3 bases; J trimming: 3 bases; junction bases outside the gene matches: 2. The CDR3 DNA reads as TGTGCCAGCAGTGAGGGACAGGGGTACTACGAGCAGTACTTC. It codes for CASSEGQGYYEQYF.

The chain combines TRBV5-1 with TRBJ1-1, with TRBD1 matching over 11 bases. This CDR3 is built from 14 residues. Germline V gene lookup returns CDR1 SGHRS and CDR2 YFSETQ. Trimming took 2 bases from V and 4 from J; bases not matched to a gene: 1. The DNA of the CDR3 is TGCGCCAGCAGCTTCGGGACAGGGGGCACTGAAGCTTTCTTT. It is translated as CASSFGTGGTEAFF. Supplemented by reference TRBV5-1 and TRBJ1-1, the full variable domain reads KAGVTQTPRYLIKTRGQQVTLSCSPISGHRSVSWYQQTPGQGLQFLFEYFSETQRNKGNFPGRFSGRQFSNSRSEMNVSTLELGDSALYLCASSFGTGGTEAFFGQGTRLTVV.

This chain joins TRBV6-5 and TRBJ2-7; D is possibly TRBD2 (6 bases). The V end was cut by 6 bases, the J end by 5 bases, with 14 bases between. CDR3 length: 13 residues. Per germline, CDR1 MNHEY and CDR2 SVGAGI. CDR3 coding DNA: TGTGCCAGCAGCTCTGGCGGGATCGACGAGCAGTACTTC. Its protein product is CASSSGGIDEQYF.

The genes are TRBV18 and TRBJ2-1, with D tentatively TRBD2 (6 bases). From germline, CDR1 is KGHSH and CDR2 LQKENI. The CDR3 runs to 15 residues. Trimming removed 3 bases from V and 7 bases from J, with 16 bases in between. The CDR3 spells CASSPPGTAGNEQFF. DNA for the CDR3: TGTGCCAGCTCACCCCCCGGGACCGCGGGGAATGAGCAGTTCTTC.

The chain carries TRBV14 and TRBJ1-2; 8 bases line up with TRBD1. Germline CDR1 reads SGHDN; CDR2 reads FVKESK. This CDR3 spans 12 amino acids. Unmatched junction bases numbered 3, after V lost 4 bases and J lost 8 bases. The CDR3 loop is CASSLTGGGYTF. CDR3 sequence (DNA): TGTGCCAGCAGCCTAACAGGGGGAGGCTACACCTTC.